This entry concerns a single TCR beta chain. Its antigen is unidentified. This CDR3 is built from 17 residues. Germline CDR1 and CDR2: SGDLS and YYNGEE. V shed 3 bases, J shed 7 bases, and the junction held 14 bases outside the gene matches. The sample comes from a study of cytomegalovirus exposure and HLA in healthy donors. Findings and caveats of the study: In a later analysis, TCR beta V- and J-gene trimming showed a link to a missense DCLRE1C variant. As immune exposure information, only CMV serostatus was available.

It was with 60 Vbeta and 13 Jbeta primers that the PCR ran. Authors' processing steps: Approximately 86 million unique TCR beta chains, 9.5 million to 14 million shared, were counted in a later analysis. Assay used: immunoSEQ multiplex PCR; TCRdb lists only in-frame clones, some missing. The V and J calls and clone size come from that table; D and trimming were worked out from the DNA. The sample lists 90,000 to 150,000 clones, 81% seen once, with 2% to 2.5% in the top ten. The clonotype comes from a middle-aged woman in good health and CMV-seronegative. V is TRBV9 and J is TRBJ2-1; 9 nucleotides agree with TRBD2. Material: PBMCs. CDR3 sequence (DNA): TGTGCCAGCAGCGAGATCTCCGGGACTAGCTTCCTAAATGAGCAGTTCTTC. Its translation: CASSEISGTSFLNEQFF. Using reference TRBV9 and TRBJ2-1 for the parts outside the CDR3, the full variable domain is DSGVTQTPKHLITATGQRVTLRCSPRSGDLSVYWYQQSLDQGLQFLIQYYNGEERAKGNILERFSAQQFPDLHSELNLSSLELGDSALYFCASSEISGTSFLNEQFFGPGTRLTVL.